The 9 T cell receptor beta chains below all came from one sample that was sequenced in a study of T cells in localized non-small cell lung cancer. Sequencing was performed with immunoSEQ multiplex PCR; in TCRdb, only in-frame clones are kept and a portion is missing. Among 20,000 to 25,000 clones listed, around 87% were seen once. Source: PBMCs, taken before any cancer treatment. The receptors come from a man aged 40 to 75 with stage II squamous cell lung carcinoma.

The genes are TRBV6-6 and TRBJ2-3; D gene uncertain. Germline V CDR1 and CDR2: MNHNY, SVGAGI (reference sequence). CDR3 length equals 14 residues. V gave up 6 bases and J gave up 2 bases, with 12 bases separating them. The CDR3 sequence is CASSPATVTDTQYF. In DNA, the CDR3 is TGTGCCAGCAGCCCCGCGACGGTCACAGATACGCAGTATTTT.

Here the CDR3 reads CASNIQGAVNTEAFF. CDR3 DNA sequence: TGTGCCAGCAACATACAGGGGGCGGTGAACACTGAAGCTTTCTTT. The chain is built from TRBV7-9 and TRBJ1-1, with TRBD1 matching over 9 bases. Losses at the gene ends were 7 bases for V and 0 bases for J; bases not matched to a gene: 6. Germline V lookup: CDR1 SEHNR, CDR2 FQNEAQ (reference sequence). The CDR3 extends over 15 amino acids.

V and J are TRBV7-3 and TRBJ2-1; no reliable D call. Trimming pared 1 base from V and 6 bases from J, leaving 16 bases between. The CDR3 sequence is 16 residues long. Germline V gene lookup returns CDR1 SGHTA and CDR2 FQGTGA. CDR3 DNA sequence: TGTGCCAGCAGCTTAAGTCTTGTGGCCTCTGGCAATGAGCAGTTCTTC. Translated: CASSLSLVASGNEQFF.

This chain joins TRBV12-5 and TRBJ1-3; D is possibly TRBD1 (5 bases). V was cut by 3 bases and J by 8 bases, with 11 bases left in between. Germline V lookup: CDR1 LGHNT, CDR2 FRNRAP. The CDR3 totals 13 residues. The CDR3 protein is CASGFLGADTIYF. The CDR3 DNA follows: TGTGCTAGTGGTTTTCTCGGGGCAGACACCATATATTTT.

This rearrangement joins TRBV6-5 to TRBJ1-1; a weak D match, TRBD1 (6 bases). The CDR3 extends over 15 amino acids. Trimming left V 7 bases short and J 5 bases short, with 20 bases between. Germline values: CDR1 MNHEY, CDR2 SVGAGI. CDR3 sequence reads: CASTHRRGPQTEAFF. The DNA for the CDR3 is TGTGCCAGCACCCATCGCCGGGGGCCACAAACTGAAGCTTTCTTT.

The J gene is TRBJ1-1, the V gene TRBV30, with a tentative D call TRBD1 (6 bases). With 0 bases removed from V and 8 bases from J, the gap between germline ends came to 16 bases. Germline V gene data show CDR1 as GTSNPN and CDR2 as SVGIG (reference sequence). The CDR3 is 14 residues long. CDR3 sequence (DNA): TGTGCCTGGAGTGTACTAACAGGGACTGGCGAAGCTTTCTTT. Its translation: CAWSVLTGTGEAFF.

As DNA, the CDR3 is TGTGCCAGCAGTTACTCCCCAGGACAGGGTGCAAATACGCAGTATTTT. Translating it yields CASSYSPGQGANTQYF. This chain links TRBV6-5 with TRBJ2-3; 8 bases fit TRBD1. Germline CDR1 and CDR2: MNHEY and SVGAGI. With V trimmed by 0 bases and J by 7 bases, 9 bases remained unmatched. The CDR3 totals 16 residues.

The chain couples TRBV25-1 to TRBJ2-5; 13 bases agree with TRBD2. Germline V gene data show CDR1 as MGHDK and CDR2 as SYGVNS. This CDR3 region has 16 residues. The V and J ends lost 4 bases and 5 bases, in that order; junction bases with no gene match: 7. The CDR3 here is CASSAGTSGTSETQYF. CDR3 in DNA: TGTGCCAGCAGTGCCGGGACTAGCGGGACTTCGGAGACCCAGTACTTC.

A single count supports this clone. The DNA of the CDR3 is TGTGCCAGTAGGGCGAACTACGAGCAGTACTTC. Protein: CASRANYEQYF. This rearrangement joins TRBV25-1 to TRBJ2-7; D remains ambiguous. The CDR3 sequence is 11 residues long. Germline CDR1 is MGHDK and CDR2 is SYGVNS. The V end lost 9 bases, the J end lost 3 bases, and 9 bases lay between the germline ends.